The rows below give T cell receptor beta chains drawn from one sample of a study of regulatory T cells in long-lasting Graves disease. TCRdb recomputed calls from the multiplex PCR reads with MiXCR, one row per CDR3 protein. Of more than 350,000 distinct CDR3 sequences in the sample, 21% were seen once. The sequencing used peripheral blood mononuclear cells (PBMCs), collected when the disease was refractory, from a patient treated with antithyroid drugs. These receptors all stem from a female donor with Graves disease. Each CDR3 is given with its conserved first and last residue. Each record gives: CDR3 DNA, CDR3 protein, J gene, V gene, D gene, clone size. The D gene is left open where the match is weak. Size values are once, few and many counts, or a class for expanded clones, and some rows have none.

CDR3 DNA: TGTGCCAGCTCACGGGACAAACTTAAGGAGGGGGAGCAGTACTTC
CDR3 protein: CASSRDKLKEGEQYF
J gene: TRBJ2-7
V gene: TRBV18
D gene: -
clone size: -

CDR3 DNA: TGCAGTGCCACGGGAAATACCGGGACTAGCGACGAGCAGTACTTC
CDR3 protein: CSATGNTGTSDEQYF
J gene: TRBJ2-7
V gene: TRBV20-1
D gene: TRBD2
clone size: -

CDR3 DNA: TGTGCCAGCAGTCCGTCGACTAGCGGGAGGAACGGGGAGCTGTTTTTT
CDR3 protein: CASSPSTSGRNGELFF
J gene: TRBJ2-2
V gene: TRBV12-3/TRBV12-4
D gene: TRBD2
clone size: -

CDR3 DNA: TGTGCCAGCAGCGTCACCGCCGGGACAGGTGGCACCGGGGAGCTGTTTTTT
CDR3 protein: CASSVTAGTGGTGELFF
J gene: TRBJ2-2
V gene: TRBV7-6
D gene: TRBD1
clone size: many

CDR3 DNA: TGTGCCAGCAGCCCCAGAGACAGGGTCCGAGAGACCCAGTACTTC
CDR3 protein: CASSPRDRVRETQYF
J gene: TRBJ2-5
V gene: TRBV7-9
D gene: TRBD1
clone size: -

CDR3 DNA: TGTGCCAGCAGCCCCGACGGGGGCCTCGAGGGAAACACCATATATTTT
CDR3 protein: CASSPDGGLEGNTIYF
J gene: TRBJ1-3
V gene: TRBV9
D gene: -
clone size: few

CDR3 DNA: TGTGCCAGCAGTTACGGTCCGCGGGAGGGCAGCAATGAGCAGTTCTTC
CDR3 protein: CASSYGPREGSNEQFF
J gene: TRBJ2-1
V gene: TRBV6-9
D gene: TRBD2
clone size: -

CDR3 DNA: TGTGCCACCAGTGATTTTACTAGCGCAAACACCGGGGAGCTGTTTTTT
CDR3 protein: CATSDFTSANTGELFF
J gene: TRBJ2-2
V gene: TRBV24-1
D gene: TRBD2
clone size: -

CDR3 DNA: TGCGCCAGCACCGAAGGGACACAGAACACTGAAGCTTTCTTT
CDR3 protein: CASTEGTQNTEAFF
J gene: TRBJ1-1
V gene: TRBV5-1
D gene: -
clone size: -

CDR3 DNA: TGTGCCAGCAGTGAAGGCCAGGGAAGTGGGGAGCTGTTTTTT
CDR3 protein: CASSEGQGSGELFF
J gene: TRBJ2-2
V gene: TRBV6-1
D gene: -
clone size: many

CDR3 DNA: TGTGCCGGGTTCCCACAGGGGTCTGGGGTCGACGTCCTGACTTTC
CDR3 protein: CAGFPQGSGVDVLTF
J gene: TRBJ2-6
V gene: TRBV27
D gene: TRBD1
clone size: -

CDR3 DNA: TGTGCCAGCAGCTTAGGGTCTAGCGGGCTTAGCACAGATACGCAGTATTTT
CDR3 protein: CASSLGSSGLSTDTQYF
J gene: TRBJ2-3
V gene: TRBV2
D gene: TRBD2
clone size: -

CDR3 DNA: TGTGCCAGCAGCTTGGAAGGGACCTGGACTGAAGCTTTCTTT
CDR3 protein: CASSLEGTWTEAFF
J gene: TRBJ1-1
V gene: TRBV5-4
D gene: -
clone size: few

CDR3 DNA: TGCAGCGTCCCTGGGGGGGCAGCGGGAGGTAGTGAGCAGTTCTTC
CDR3 protein: CSVPGGAAGGSEQFF
J gene: TRBJ2-1
V gene: TRBV29-1
D gene: TRBD2
clone size: -

CDR3 DNA: TGTGCCAGCAGTTTATCCTCACCGGGAGGATACAATGAGCAGTTCTTC
CDR3 protein: CASSLSSPGGYNEQFF
J gene: TRBJ2-1
V gene: TRBV28
D gene: TRBD2
clone size: -

CDR3 DNA: TGTGCCAGCAGCCCCATCCTACTCCCGGGGACAGGGAATGAAGCTTTCTTT
CDR3 protein: CASSPILLPGTGNEAFF
J gene: TRBJ1-1
V gene: TRBV3-1
D gene: TRBD1
clone size: few

CDR3 DNA: TGTGCCTGGAGTCTGGGCCCGGCTGAGACCCAGTACTTC
CDR3 protein: CAWSLGPAETQYF
J gene: TRBJ2-5
V gene: TRBV30
D gene: -
clone size: -

CDR3 DNA: TGCAGTGCTAGGCCGAAGGCGGGAGGGAGCTCCTACGAGCAGTACTTC
CDR3 protein: CSARPKAGGSSYEQYF
J gene: TRBJ2-7
V gene: TRBV20-1
D gene: TRBD2
clone size: many

CDR3 DNA: TGTGCCAGCAGCTTAGGGGCGGTCGCCGGGGAGCTGTTTTTT
CDR3 protein: CASSLGAVAGELFF
J gene: TRBJ2-2
V gene: TRBV7-8
D gene: -
clone size: -

CDR3 DNA: TGCAGTGCTCCGCCGGGACAGGACACCGGGGAGCTGTTTTTT
CDR3 protein: CSAPPGQDTGELFF
J gene: TRBJ2-2
V gene: TRBV20-1
D gene: TRBD1
clone size: many

CDR3 DNA: TGTGCCAGCAGCTCCACGGGACAGGTTTCTTCCTATGGCTACACCTTC
CDR3 protein: CASSSTGQVSSYGYTF
J gene: TRBJ1-2
V gene: TRBV7-9
D gene: TRBD1
clone size: many

CDR3 DNA: TGTGCCAGCAGTTACTCGACGGGACCCGGACTAGCGGGGTTGAACACCGGGGAGCTGTTTTTT
CDR3 protein: CASSYSTGPGLAGLNTGELFF
J gene: TRBJ2-2
V gene: TRBV6-5
D gene: TRBD2
clone size: few

CDR3 DNA: TGTGCCAGCAGCCAAGATCGAGGACTAGCGGCCAGCTCCTACGAGCAGTACTTC
CDR3 protein: CASSQDRGLAASSYEQYF
J gene: TRBJ2-7
V gene: TRBV3-1
D gene: TRBD2
clone size: few

CDR3 DNA: TGTGCCAGTAGTATCCGGGACAGCATCACTGAAGCTTTCTTT
CDR3 protein: CASSIRDSITEAFF
J gene: TRBJ1-1
V gene: TRBV19
D gene: TRBD1
clone size: -

CDR3 DNA: TGTGCCTGCGGGACCATCGACTCCTACGAGCAGTACTTC
CDR3 protein: CACGTIDSYEQYF
J gene: TRBJ2-7
V gene: TRBV28
D gene: -
clone size: many

CDR3 DNA: TGTGCCAGCAGCTTAGTAGGGCCGGGTCTGAGCTCCTACGAGCAGTACTTC
CDR3 protein: CASSLVGPGLSSYEQYF
J gene: TRBJ2-7
V gene: TRBV7-9
D gene: -
clone size: -

CDR3 DNA: TGCGCCAGCAGCCAACTAGAGAGCTCCTACGAGCAGTACTTC
CDR3 protein: CASSQLESSYEQYF
J gene: TRBJ2-7
V gene: TRBV4-1
D gene: -
clone size: few

CDR3 DNA: TGTGCCAGCAACCGGCAGGGGGTCGGACTGGGGTACGAGCAGTACTTC
CDR3 protein: CASNRQGVGLGYEQYF
J gene: TRBJ2-7
V gene: TRBV28
D gene: TRBD1
clone size: many

CDR3 DNA: TGCGCCAGAGGACTAGCGGGAGTGGGGCAGACCTACGAGCAGTACTTC
CDR3 protein: CARGLAGVGQTYEQYF
J gene: TRBJ2-7
V gene: TRBV5-1
D gene: TRBD2
clone size: few

CDR3 DNA: TGTGCCAGCAGTGTTGCGGGAACCTACTACGAGCAGTACTTC
CDR3 protein: CASSVAGTYYEQYF
J gene: TRBJ2-7
V gene: TRBV2
D gene: -
clone size: -